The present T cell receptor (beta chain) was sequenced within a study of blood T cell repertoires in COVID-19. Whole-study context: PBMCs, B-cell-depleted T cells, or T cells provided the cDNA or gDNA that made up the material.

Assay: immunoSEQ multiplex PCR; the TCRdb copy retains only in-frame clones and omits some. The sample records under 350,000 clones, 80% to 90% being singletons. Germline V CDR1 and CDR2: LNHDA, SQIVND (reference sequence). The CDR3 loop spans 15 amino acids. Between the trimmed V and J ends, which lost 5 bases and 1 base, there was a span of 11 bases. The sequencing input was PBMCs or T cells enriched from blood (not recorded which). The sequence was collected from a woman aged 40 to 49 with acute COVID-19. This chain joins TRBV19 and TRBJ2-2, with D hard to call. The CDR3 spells CASSSVAGNTGELFF. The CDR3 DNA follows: TGTGCCAGTAGTTCCGTAGCCGGGAACACCGGGGAGCTGTTTTTT.